This T cell receptor (beta chain) is drawn from a study of OX40 agonist ivuxolimab in advanced cancers. V lost 4 bases and J lost 2; bases outside the gene matches: 9. CDR3 length: 16 residues. Germline loops: CDR1 SGDLS, CDR2 YYNGEE. Measured with immunoSEQ multiplex PCR; TCRdb has only the in-frame clones, and not every one. This sample has roughly 90,000 clones, with 87% found just once. This receptor was taken from an adult with an advanced solid tumor such as melanoma, head and neck, liver or kidney cancer. The chain is built from TRBV9 and TRBJ2-3; TRBD1 matches 8 bases. The input for sequencing was CD4+ or CD8+ T cells sorted from blood, taken in a trial of the OX40 agonist ivuxolimab. The CDR3 reads CASSPDGTGLTDTQYF. The CDR3 region has the DNA TGTGCCAGCAGCCCAGATGGGACAGGACTCACAGATACGCAGTATTTT.